The T cell receptor beta chain under discussion was sequenced for a study of T-cell reconstitution after alpha-beta-depleted transplantation in children. Study results and caveats: The study traced high day-60 TCRbeta diversity in some patients to surviving recipient T cells and thymic progenitors. Several hundred graft clones that had expanded were reportedly the source of alpha-beta T cells about two months after transplant. At one year after transplant, newly produced T cells mostly accounted for T-cell counts and diversity.

The CDR3 loop spans 14 amino acids. The germline V gene encodes CDR1 WSHSY and CDR2 SAAADI. TCRbeta library preparation incorporated unique molecular identifiers. TCRdb ran MiXCR on the PCR reads and lists one entry per CDR3 protein. The repertoire holds hundreds of thousands of distinct CDR3 sequences, with around 16% as singletons. Regarding this clonotype: Antigen specificity is unknown. At one end the junction does not follow the germline gene, possibly because of a read error.

The genes are TRBV10-2 and TRBJ2-1; D is ambiguous. Sequencing used PBMCs, mostly from graft donor cells, obtained 360 days after TCRalphabeta/CD19-depleted stem cell transplant. The sequence was collected from a male patient aged 2 to 10 who had a stem cell transplant for acute lymphoblastic leukemia, so the T cells may come from the graft donor. The CDR3 coding sequence is TGCGCCAGCAGTGATCCCAGTACCTACAATGAGCAGTCCTTC. Its translation is CASSDPSTYNEQSF.